This TCR beta chain was recorded in a study of blood T cell repertoires in COVID-19. Authors' data handling: The assay estimated nucleated cells by amplifying reference gene primers. Repertoires were generated with immunoSEQ multiplex PCR, while TCRdb's copy carries only in-frame clones and drops some. Clonal size and the V and J genes are those of that table, whereas D and trimming came from the DNA. The sample records about 370,000 clones, approximately 89% being singletons. Germline-derived CDR1 and CDR2 are SGHTA and FQGNSA. V gave up 7 bases and J gave up 7 bases, with 17 bases separating them. CDR3 length equals 15 residues.

V is TRBV7-2 and J is TRBJ1-6; weak D call: TRBD1 (6 bases). Input material: PBMCs or T cells enriched from blood (not recorded which). The receptor was isolated from a middle-aged woman who had been exposed to COVID-19. In DNA, the CDR3 is TGTGCCAGCACCAAGGGGGGGGCAGGCAATTCACCCCTCCACTTT. This codes for CASTKGGAGNSPLHF.